This paragraph reports one T cell receptor (beta chain). Its specificity is unknown. This specimen belongs to a study of early T cells in non-severe SARS-CoV-2 infection. Study-level information: Chains were unpaired, as sequencing was done on bulk RNA from unsorted whole blood. Study-wide points: Matching with VDJdb favored anti-spike CD8 responses (missing private and CD4 specificities).

CDR3 length equals 11 residues. The V and J ends lost 6 bases and 3 bases respectively, with 5 bases between them. Germline values: CDR1 WNHNN, CDR2 SYGVQD (reference sequence). Attachment of unique molecular identifiers was made to individual cDNA molecules. Using its own MiXCR run on the 5' RACE reads, TCRdb lists one record per CDR3 protein. The table lists around 26,000 distinct CDR3 sequences, about 4% of them singletons. The sequencing sample was made of whole blood. The TCR sequence derives from an adult who was a healthcare worker with PCR-confirmed SARS-CoV-2 infection or an uninfected control (not recorded which). This rearrangement joins TRBV10-1 to TRBJ2-5; D call uncertain. The CDR3 loop reads CASSLEETQYF. Here the CDR3 DNA reads TGCGCCAGCAGCCTCGAAGAGACCCAGTACTTC.